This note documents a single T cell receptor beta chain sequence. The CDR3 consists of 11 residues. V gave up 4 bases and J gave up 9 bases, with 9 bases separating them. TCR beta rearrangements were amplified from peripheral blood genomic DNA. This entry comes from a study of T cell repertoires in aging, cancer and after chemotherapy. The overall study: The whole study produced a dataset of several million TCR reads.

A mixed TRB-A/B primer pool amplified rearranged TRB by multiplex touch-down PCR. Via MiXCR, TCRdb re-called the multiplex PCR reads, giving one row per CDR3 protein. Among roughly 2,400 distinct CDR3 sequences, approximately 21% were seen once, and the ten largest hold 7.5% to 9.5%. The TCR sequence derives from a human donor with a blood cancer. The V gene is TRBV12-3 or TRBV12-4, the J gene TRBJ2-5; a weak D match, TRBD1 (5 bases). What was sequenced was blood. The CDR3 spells CASSSPRAQYF. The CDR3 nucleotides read TGTGCCAGCAGTTCCCCCAGGGCCCAGTACTTC.